The clone carrying this TCR beta chain was recorded at least ten times. Its antigen remains unknown. This sample is part of a study of T cells after yellow fever vaccination. Study overall: Some fractions had low cell numbers, and these were prepared with SMART-Seq v4 Ultra Low Input.

The study's findings and limits: Booster samples showed a return of most primary-vaccination clones (roughly 96% CD4, over 70% CD8).

Via MiXCR, TCRdb re-called the 5' RACE reads, giving one row per CDR3 protein. The table records around 310,000 distinct CDR3 sequences, about 4% of them present only once. Germline V lookup: CDR1 SEHNR, CDR2 FQNEAQ (reference sequence). The CDR3 runs to 15 residues. Trimming stripped 2 bases from V and 3 bases from J, with 13 bases between. The receptor was derived from a man younger than 30 who received the YFV17D yellow fever vaccine. Sequenced material: PBMCs, taken 5 days after the yellow fever booster vaccination. The V gene is TRBV7-9, the J gene TRBJ1-1; D gene unclear. The CDR3 is CASSLSFTPDTEAFF. For the CDR3, the DNA is TGTGCCAGCAGCTTATCGTTTACCCCGGACACTGAAGCTTTCTTT.